This T cell receptor (beta chain) was profiled in a study of CD8+ T cells in alopecia areata. Reverse transcribed after extraction, RNA yielded cDNA as the sequencing template. The protocol was immunoSEQ multiplex PCR, while the TCRdb copy is restricted to in-frame clones and leaves out a portion. The sample contains about 130,000 clones, approximately 48% of which appear only once. The specimen comprised CD8+ T cells sorted from blood, sampled at week 0. The clonotype comes from a human donor with alopecia areata.

The CDR3 DNA is TGTGCCAGCAGGGACAGTGTGGAGCTGTTTTTT. As protein: CASRDSVELFF. V and J are TRBV2 and TRBJ2-2; D is possibly TRBD1 (6 bases). CDR1 and CDR2 (germline): SNHLY, FYNNEI. The CDR3 is 11 amino acids. The ends were cut back, 6 bases at V and 10 bases at J, with 9 bases in the middle.